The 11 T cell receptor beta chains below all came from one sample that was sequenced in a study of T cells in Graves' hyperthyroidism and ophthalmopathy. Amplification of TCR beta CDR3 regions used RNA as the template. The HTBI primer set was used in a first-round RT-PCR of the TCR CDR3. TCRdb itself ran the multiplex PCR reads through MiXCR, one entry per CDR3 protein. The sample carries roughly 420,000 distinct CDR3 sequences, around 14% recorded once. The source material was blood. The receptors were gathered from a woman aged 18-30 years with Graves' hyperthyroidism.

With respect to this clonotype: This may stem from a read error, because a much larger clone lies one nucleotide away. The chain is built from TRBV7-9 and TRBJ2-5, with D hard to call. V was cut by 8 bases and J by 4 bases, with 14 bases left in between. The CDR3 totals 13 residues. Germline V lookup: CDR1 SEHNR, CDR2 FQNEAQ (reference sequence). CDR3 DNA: TGTGCCAGCGGCGGACCCTACATAGAGACCCAGTACTTC. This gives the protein CASGGPYIETQYF.

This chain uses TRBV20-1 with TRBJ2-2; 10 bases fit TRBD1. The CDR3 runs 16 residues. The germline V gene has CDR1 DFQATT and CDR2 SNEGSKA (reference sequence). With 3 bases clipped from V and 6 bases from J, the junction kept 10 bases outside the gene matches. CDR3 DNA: TGCAGTGCTAGGACAGGGGGCGGTATCTTGGCCGGGGAGCTGTTTTTT. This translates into CSARTGGGILAGELFF.

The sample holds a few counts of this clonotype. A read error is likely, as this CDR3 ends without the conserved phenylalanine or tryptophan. The CDR3 reads CASSLDLTRTDTQYL. Written as DNA, the CDR3 is TGTGCCAGCAGCTTAGACTTGACCCGCACAGATACGCAGTATCTT. The chain combines TRBV7-9 with TRBJ2-3; D unresolved. From germline, CDR1 is SEHNR and CDR2 FQNEAQ (reference sequence). The V end lost 1 base, the J end lost 1 base, and 9 bases lay between the germline ends. This CDR3 is 15 amino acids long.

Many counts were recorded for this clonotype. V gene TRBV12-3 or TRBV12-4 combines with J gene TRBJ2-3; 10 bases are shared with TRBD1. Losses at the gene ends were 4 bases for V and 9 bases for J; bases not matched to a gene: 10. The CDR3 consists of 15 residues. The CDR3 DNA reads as TGTGCCAGCAGTTGGACAGGGGGGAAAGTGAAAACGCAGTATTTT. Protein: CASSWTGGKVKTQYF.

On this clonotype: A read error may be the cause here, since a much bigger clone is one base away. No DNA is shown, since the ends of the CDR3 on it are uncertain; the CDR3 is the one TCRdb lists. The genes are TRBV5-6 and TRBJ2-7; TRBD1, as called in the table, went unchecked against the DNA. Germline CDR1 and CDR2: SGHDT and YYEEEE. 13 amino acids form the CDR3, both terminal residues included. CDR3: CASSFGGGNEQCF.

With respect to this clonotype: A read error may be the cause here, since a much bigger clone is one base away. The CDR3 nucleotides read TGCAGTGCGGGTGGGCGGCCAAGCTCCTACAATGAGCAGTTCTTC. Translating gives CSAGGRPSSYNEQFF. V is TRBV20-1 and J is TRBJ2-1; D ambiguous. The germline V gene encodes CDR1 DFQATT and CDR2 SNEGSKA (reference sequence). V shed 6 bases and J shed 0 bases, with 15 bases lying between them. The CDR3 contains 15 residues.

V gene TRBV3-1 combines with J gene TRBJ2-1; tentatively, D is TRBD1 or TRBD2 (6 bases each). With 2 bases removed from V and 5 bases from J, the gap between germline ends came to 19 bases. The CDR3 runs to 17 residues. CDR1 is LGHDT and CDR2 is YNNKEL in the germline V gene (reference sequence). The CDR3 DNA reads TGTGCCAGCAGCCAAACCGAGGGGGGACCCCCCAACAATGAGCAGTTCTTC. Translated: CASSQTEGGPPNNEQFF.

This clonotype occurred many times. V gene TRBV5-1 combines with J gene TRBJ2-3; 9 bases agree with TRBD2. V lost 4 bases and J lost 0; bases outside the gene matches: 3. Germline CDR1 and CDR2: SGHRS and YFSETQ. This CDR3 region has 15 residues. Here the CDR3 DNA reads TGCGCCAGCAGCCGAGCGGGAGGTAGCACAGATACGCAGTATTTT. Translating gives CASSRAGGSTDTQYF. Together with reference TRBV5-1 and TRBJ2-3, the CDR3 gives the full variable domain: KAGVTQTPRYLIKTRGQQVTLSCSPISGHRSVSWYQQTPGQGLQFLFEYFSETQRNKGNFPGRFSGRQFSNSRSEMNVSTLELGDSALYLCASSRAGGSTDTQYFGPGTRLTVL.

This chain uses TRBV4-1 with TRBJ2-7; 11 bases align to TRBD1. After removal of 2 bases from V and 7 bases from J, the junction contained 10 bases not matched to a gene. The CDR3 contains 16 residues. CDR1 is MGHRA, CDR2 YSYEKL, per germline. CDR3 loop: CASSQSPGQGAGEQYF. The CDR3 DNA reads TGCGCCAGCAGCCAATCTCCCGGACAGGGGGCTGGGGAGCAGTACTTC.

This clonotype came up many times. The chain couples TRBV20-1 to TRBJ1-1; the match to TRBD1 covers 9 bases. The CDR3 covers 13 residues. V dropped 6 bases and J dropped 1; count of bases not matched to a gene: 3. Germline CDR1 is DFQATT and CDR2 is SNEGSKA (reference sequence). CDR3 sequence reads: CSAQGQGNTEAFF. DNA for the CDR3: TGCAGTGCCCAGGGACAGGGGAACACTGAAGCTTTCTTT.

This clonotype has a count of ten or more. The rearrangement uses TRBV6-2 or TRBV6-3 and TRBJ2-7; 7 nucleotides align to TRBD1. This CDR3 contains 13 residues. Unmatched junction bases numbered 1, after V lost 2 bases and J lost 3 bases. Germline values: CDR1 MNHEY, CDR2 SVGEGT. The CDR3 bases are TGTGCCAGCAGTTACGCAGGGGGCTACGAGCAGTACTTC. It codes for CASSYAGGYEQYF.